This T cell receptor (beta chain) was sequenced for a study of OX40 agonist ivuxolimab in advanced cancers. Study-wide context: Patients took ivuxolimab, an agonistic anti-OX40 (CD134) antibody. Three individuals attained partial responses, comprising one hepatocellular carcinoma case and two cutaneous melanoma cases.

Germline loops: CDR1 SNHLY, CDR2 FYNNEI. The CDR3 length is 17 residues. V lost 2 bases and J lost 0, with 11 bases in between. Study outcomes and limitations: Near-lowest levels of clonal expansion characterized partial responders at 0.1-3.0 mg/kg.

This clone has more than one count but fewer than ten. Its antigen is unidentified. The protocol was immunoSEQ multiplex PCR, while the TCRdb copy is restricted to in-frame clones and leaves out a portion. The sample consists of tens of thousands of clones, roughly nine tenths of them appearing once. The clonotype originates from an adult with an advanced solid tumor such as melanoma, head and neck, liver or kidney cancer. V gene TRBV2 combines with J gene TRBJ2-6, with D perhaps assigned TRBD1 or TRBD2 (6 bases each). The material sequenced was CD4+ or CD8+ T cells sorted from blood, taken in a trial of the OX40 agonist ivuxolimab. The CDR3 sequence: CASSEWGARSGANVLTF. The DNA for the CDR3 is TGTGCCAGCAGTGAATGGGGGGCGCGCTCTGGGGCCAACGTCCTGACTTTC.